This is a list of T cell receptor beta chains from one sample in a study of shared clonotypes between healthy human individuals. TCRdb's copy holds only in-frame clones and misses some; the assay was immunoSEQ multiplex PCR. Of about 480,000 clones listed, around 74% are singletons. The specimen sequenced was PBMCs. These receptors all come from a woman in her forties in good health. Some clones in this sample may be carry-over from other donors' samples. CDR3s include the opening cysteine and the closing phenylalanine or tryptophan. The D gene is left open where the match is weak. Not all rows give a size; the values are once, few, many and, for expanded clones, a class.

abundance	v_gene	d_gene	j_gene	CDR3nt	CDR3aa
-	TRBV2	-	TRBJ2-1	TGTGCCAGCAGTGGGGGACGGGCCCGGGCCCCCCCTCAGCAGTTCTTC	CASSGGRARAPPQQFF
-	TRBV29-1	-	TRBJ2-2	TGCAGCGGTCAGACCCCTGGCACCGGGGAGCTGTTTTTT	CSGQTPGTGELFF
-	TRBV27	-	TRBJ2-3	TGTGCCAGCAGTTTATTTCCCATCGGGAGAAGCTTTACTGATACGCAGTATTTT	CASSLFPIGRSFTDTQYF
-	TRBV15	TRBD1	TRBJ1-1	TGTGCCACCAGCACCCGGACAGGGGAGGTGGCCACTGAAGCTTTCTTT	CATSTRTGEVATEAFF
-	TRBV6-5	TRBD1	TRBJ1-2	TGTGCCAGCAGTCGAACCGGGGCTCATACAGGGGACACCTTC	CASSRTGAHTGDTF
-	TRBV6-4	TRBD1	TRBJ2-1	TGTGCCAGCAGTGACTCGGGAGGACAGGGGAATGAGCAGTTCTTC	CASSDSGGQGNEQFF
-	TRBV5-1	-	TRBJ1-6	TGCGCCAGCAGCTTGGACAGTTATTCACCCCTCCACTTT	CASSLDSYSPLHF
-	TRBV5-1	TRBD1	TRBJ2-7	TGCGCCAGCAACAGGGACAGCTCCTACGAGCAGTACTTC	CASNRDSSYEQYF
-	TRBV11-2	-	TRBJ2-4	TGTGCCAGCAGCTTAGAAGCCGGATTAGCCAAAAACATTCAGTACTTC	CASSLEAGLAKNIQYF
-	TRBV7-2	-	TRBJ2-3	TGTGCCAGCAGCTTAGTCCTGGGTAACACAGATACGCAGTATTTT	CASSLVLGNTDTQYF
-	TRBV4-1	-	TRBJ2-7	TGTGCCAGCAGCCAAGGGGAGGGGGAATACGCCGAGCAGTACTTC	CASSQGEGEYAEQYF
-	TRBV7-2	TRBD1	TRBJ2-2	TGTGCCAGCAGATATTTGGACAGGGGGCAAACCGGGGAGCTGTTTTTT	CASRYLDRGQTGELFF
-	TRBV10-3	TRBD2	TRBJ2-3	TGTGCCATCCGGGGCGGGAGCGGGTCAGATACGCAGTATTTT	CAIRGGSGSDTQYF
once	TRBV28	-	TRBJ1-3	TGTGCCAGCAGCAACCTGAGAGAGGCGAACACCATATATTTT	CASSNLREANTIYF
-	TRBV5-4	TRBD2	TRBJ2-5	TGTGCCAGCAGCGCCGGGACTAGCAGGGAGACCCAGTACTTC	CASSAGTSRETQYF
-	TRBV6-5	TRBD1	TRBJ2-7	TGTGCCAGCAGGGACAGGGATAAAGGGGAGCAGTACTTC	CASRDRDKGEQYF
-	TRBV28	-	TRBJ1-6	TGTGCCAGCAGTTTCGGCAGTAATTCACCCCTCCACTTT	CASSFGSNSPLHF
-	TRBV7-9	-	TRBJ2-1	TGTGCCAGCAGCTTAGCCCGACAGACACACTCCTACAATGAGCAGTTCTTC	CASSLARQTHSYNEQFF
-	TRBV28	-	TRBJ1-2	TGTGCCAGCACCTGGCGGGGGGCGAAGGACTATGGCTACACCTTC	CASTWRGAKDYGYTF
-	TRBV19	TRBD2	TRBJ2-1	TGTGCCAGTAGTAGACTCCGCGGACTAGCAGGCTCCTACAATGAGCAGTTCTTC	CASSRLRGLAGSYNEQFF
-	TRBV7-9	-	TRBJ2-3	TGTGCCAGCAGCCTAGGCAGGGCCAACACAGATACGCAGTATTTT	CASSLGRANTDTQYF
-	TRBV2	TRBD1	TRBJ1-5	TGTGCCAGCGGGACAGGGGGCTATCAGCCCCAGCATTTT	CASGTGGYQPQHF
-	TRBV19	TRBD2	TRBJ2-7	TGTGCCAGTAGTATTACTAGCGATACCTACGAGCAGTACTTC	CASSITSDTYEQYF
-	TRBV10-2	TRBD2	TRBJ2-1	TGCGCCAGCAGTGAACCCGGGACTAGTGACAATGAGCAGTTCTTC	CASSEPGTSDNEQFF
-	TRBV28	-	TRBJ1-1	TGTGCCAGCAGTCGTCCCCCGCTGAACACTGAAGCTTTCTTT	CASSRPPLNTEAFF
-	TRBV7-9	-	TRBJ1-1	TGTGCCAGCAGCCCCTTGCCGAGCACTGAAGCTTTCTTT	CASSPLPSTEAFF
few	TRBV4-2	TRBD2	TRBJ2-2	TGTGCCAGCAGCCAAGGAACTAGCGGGAGTGGCACCGGGGAGCTGTTTTTT	CASSQGTSGSGTGELFF
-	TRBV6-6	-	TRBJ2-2	TGTGCCAGCAGACATTGGACCGGGGAGCTGTTTTTT	CASRHWTGELFF
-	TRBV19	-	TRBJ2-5	TGTGCCAGTAAACCCCTGGCGGGAGAGACCCAGTACTTC	CASKPLAGETQYF
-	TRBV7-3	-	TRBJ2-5	TGTGCCAGCAGCTCGCGTGTCGGCGATCCCCAGTACTTC	CASSSRVGDPQYF
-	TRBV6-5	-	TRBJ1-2	TGTGCCAGCAGTCACCCGAACTATGGCTACACCTTC	CASSHPNYGYTF
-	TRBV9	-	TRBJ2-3	TGTGCCAGCAGCGCGTTCAGGTCGGGCACAGATACGCAGTATTTT	CASSAFRSGTDTQYF
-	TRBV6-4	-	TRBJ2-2	TGTGCCAGTCTAAATCAACACACCGGGGAGCTGTTTTTT	CASLNQHTGELFF
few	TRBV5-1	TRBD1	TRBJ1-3	TGCGCCAGCAGCACGACAGGGGGCTCTGGAAACACCATATATTTT	CASSTTGGSGNTIYF